This TCR beta chain comes out of a study of beta chain features in type 1 diabetes. General study points: Sequencing from cDNA could over-represent high-TCR-expressing cells. The question left open here concerned HLA type influencing TCRB rearrangement. Type 1 diabetes patients had fewer VDJ junction insertions and more deletions.

Concerning this clone: The antigen is undetermined.

cDNA synthesis used the whole RNA isolate, giving expressed TCRB sequences. Some clones are missing from TCRdb's copy, which holds only in-frame ones; the method was immunoSEQ multiplex PCR. The sample gives around 300,000 clones, 7.5% to 9.5% of which show up once; roughly 1% is in the top ten. Germline lookup yields CDR1 SSHAT and CDR2 FNYEAQ (reference sequence). Between the trimmed V and J ends, which lost 5 bases and 1 base, there was a span of 15 bases. The CDR3 consists of 16 residues. The TCR comes from a woman between 18 and 30 years old in good health. Sequenced sample: central memory CD4+ T cells from blood. V and J are TRBV7-7 and TRBJ1-3, with a possible D match to TRBD1 (5 bases). The CDR3 DNA reads as TGTGCCAGCAGCCCCGGCGGGGGACGGTCTGGAAACACCATATATTTT. This gives the protein CASSPGGGRSGNTIYF.